These 24 T cell receptor beta chains were sequenced from one sample in a study of patients and donors after allogeneic stem cell transplantation. Each CDR3 protein gets one entry after TCRdb re-called the RT-PCR reads with MiXCR. The sample lists approximately 160,000 distinct CDR3 sequences; roughly 30% were seen once. Source material: blood, either unsorted or a sorted T cell fraction (not recorded which). Every receptor here comes from a human donor who was either an allogeneic HSCT recipient or a stem cell or donor lymphocyte infusion donor (not recorded which). It is not recorded whose cells these are; they may come from a transplant donor.

This clonotype was seen ten or more times. The chain recombines TRBV6-6 with TRBJ1-2, with unresolved D. The CDR3 runs to 11 residues. CDR1 MNHNY and CDR2 SVGAGI come from the germline V gene (reference sequence). Trimming took 7 bases from V and 4 from J, leaving 7 bases between them. In nucleotides, the CDR3 is TGTGCCAGCACCGACATCTATGGCTACACCTTC. The encoded protein is CASTDIYGYTF.

This chain joins TRBV29-1 and TRBJ2-1; 16 nucleotides match TRBD2. This CDR3 contains 16 residues. CDR1 is SQVTM and CDR2 is ANQGSEA in the germline V gene. The junction had 10 bases not matched to a gene; V was cut back by 7 bases and J by 7 bases. The CDR3 region has the DNA TGCAGCGCCAGCCCCGGGACTAGCGGGAGGGCAAATGAGCAGTTCTTC. Translating gives CSASPGTSGRANEQFF.

The chain carries TRBV4-2 and TRBJ2-7; 7 bases are a match to TRBD2. The length of the CDR3 is 16 residues. The V gene end was trimmed by 0 bases and the J gene end by 3 bases; junction bases not matched to a gene: 8. Germline-derived CDR1 and CDR2 are LGHNA and YNFKEQ. The CDR3 loop reads CASSQDGQREIYEQYF. DNA for the CDR3: TGTGCCAGCAGCCAAGACGGGCAGCGGGAAATCTACGAGCAGTACTTC.

As for this clonotype: A read error may produce the germline difference seen at one junction end. The rearrangement links TRBV6-5 to TRBJ2-3, with TRBD2 as a possible D gene (5 bases). This CDR3 comprises 15 residues. CDR1 is MNHEY, CDR2 SVGAGI, per germline. The DNA of the CDR3 is TGTGCCAGCAGGGCACTAGTTCGGCTCACAGATAAGCAGTATTTT. It is translated as CASRALVRLTDKQYF.

This clonotype occurred once. The chain uses TRBV7-9 and TRBJ2-1, with 14 bases matching TRBD2. V lost 5 bases to trimming and J lost 7 bases; unmatched junction nucleotides: 4. Germline V gene lookup returns CDR1 SEHNR and CDR2 FQNEAQ (reference sequence). CDR3 length: 15 residues. CDR3 sequence reads: CASSKTSGRVNEQFF. The CDR3 DNA is TGTGCCAGCAGCAAGACTAGCGGGAGGGTTAATGAGCAGTTCTTC.

The chain is built from TRBV20-1 and TRBJ2-1; D is perhaps TRBD2 (6 bases). This CDR3 comprises 11 residues. Trimming shortened V by 3 bases and J by 12 bases, and 12 bases separated the two germline ends. Germline V gene data show CDR1 as DFQATT and CDR2 as SNEGSKA (reference sequence). CDR3 nucleotides: TGCAGTGCTAGGAGGGACTCGGGGCAGTTCTTC. Translation gives CSARRDSGQFF.

This clonotype occurred a few times. This sequence joins TRBV28 and TRBJ2-5; TRBD2 matches 7 bases. V was pared by 8 bases and J by 7 bases, with 13 bases of the junction left unmatched. Germline loops: CDR1 MDHEN, CDR2 SYDVKM. This CDR3 region has 14 residues. DNA of the CDR3: TGTGCCAGCTACCAGTCGGCGGGGGAGAGGACCCAGTACTTC. It specifies CASYQSAGERTQYF.

This clonotype was seen a few times. V is TRBV20-1 and J is TRBJ2-7; D gene unclear. Trimming took off 2 bases at V and 0 bases at J, with 5 bases between the two ends. CDR1 DFQATT and CDR2 SNEGSKA come from the germline V gene (reference sequence). This CDR3 has 12 residues. CDR3 coding DNA: TGCAGTGCTAGAAAGAGCTCCTACGAGCAGTACTTC. It encodes CSARKSSYEQYF.

V usage is TRBV20-1 and J usage is TRBJ2-3; D may match TRBD1 or TRBD2 (5 bases each). The CDR3 is 14 residues long. V dropped 6 bases and J dropped 1 base, with 14 bases sitting between them. Per germline, CDR1 DFQATT and CDR2 SNEGSKA (reference sequence). The chain's CDR3 is CSATGQGRTDTQYF. CDR3 nucleotides: TGCAGTGCCACGGGGCAGGGCCGCACAGATACGCAGTATTTT.

This sequence joins TRBV7-9 and TRBJ2-1; 9 nucleotides agree with TRBD2. Trimming took 2 bases from V and 9 from J; bases not matched to a gene: 8. The CDR3 is made up of 15 amino acids. Germline V gene data show CDR1 as SEHNR and CDR2 as FQNEAQ (reference sequence). CDR3 DNA: TGTGCCAGCAGCTTAATCTTGCGGGAGGGCCGTGAGCAGTTCTTC. Translating it yields CASSLILREGREQFF. Full variable domain (rest looked up from reference TRBV7-9 and TRBJ2-1): DTGVSQNPRHKITKRGQNVTFRCDPISEHNRLYWYRQTLGQGPEFLTYFQNEAQLEKSRLLSDRFSAERPKGSFSTLEIQRTEQGDSAMYLCASSLILREGREQFFGPGTRLTVL.

The chain has TRBV10-3 and TRBJ2-1; TRBD2 aligns across 13 bases. CDR1 is ENHRY and CDR2 is SYGVKD in the germline V gene. J was trimmed by 9 bases and V by 6 bases; bases with no gene match: 8. The CDR3 covers 15 residues. The CDR3 sequence: CAIRPGTSGTGEQFF. DNA of the CDR3: TGTGCCATCAGACCCGGGACTAGCGGGACGGGTGAGCAGTTCTTC.

The rearrangement joins TRBV13 to TRBJ2-1; 16 bases match TRBD2. The CDR3 consists of 19 residues. J was trimmed by 2 bases and V by 0 bases; bases with no gene match: 4. Per germline, CDR1 PRHDT and CDR2 FYEKMQ (reference sequence). The CDR3, as DNA: TGTGCCAGCAGCTTAGGTCCCGGGACTAGCGGGAGGGCCTACAATGAGCAGTTCTTC. Its protein is CASSLGPGTSGRAYNEQFF.

This chain connects TRBV18 to TRBJ1-2; D gene unclear. CDR3 length: 12 amino acids. Germline loops: CDR1 KGHSH, CDR2 LQKENI. Trimming pared 2 bases from V and 7 bases from J, leaving 8 bases between. The chain's CDR3 is CASSPSSRGYTF. Here the CDR3 DNA reads TGTGCCAGCTCACCATCGAGTCGTGGCTACACCTTC. Variable domain in full (rest from reference TRBV18 and TRBJ1-2): NAGVMQNPRHLVRRRGQEARLRCSPMKGHSHVYWYRQLPEEGLKFMVYLQKENIIDESGMPKERFSAEFPKEGPSILRIQQVVRGDSAAYFCASSPSSRGYTFGSGTRLTVV.

In this sample, this clonotype turned up a few times. The chain links TRBV20-1 to TRBJ2-7; a possible D gene is TRBD2 (5 bases). This CDR3 contains 13 residues. Germline loops: CDR1 DFQATT, CDR2 SNEGSKA (reference sequence). V gave up 5 bases and J gave up 2 bases, with 13 bases separating them. The CDR3 DNA sequence: TGCAGTGCTTCGGGGAGAAATACCTACGAGCAGTACTTC. It yields the protein CSASGRNTYEQYF.

This clonotype showed up just a few times. The chain carries TRBV10-3 and TRBJ1-5; TRBD1 agrees at 7 bases. Germline assignment: CDR1 ENHRY and CDR2 SYGVKD. The CDR3 is 15 residues long. Trimming cost V 6 bases and J 5 bases; bases outside gene matches: 10. In DNA form, the CDR3 reads TGTGCCATCAGGAACCAACAGGGGCGCGATCAGCCCCAGCATTTT. This codes for CAIRNQQGRDQPQHF.

The chain combines TRBV12-3 or TRBV12-4 with TRBJ2-5; no clear D gene. The CDR3 totals 14 residues. Trimming removed 4 bases at V and 3 bases at J, with 12 bases between. CDR3 nucleotides: TGTGCCAGCAGTTGGTTGGGTATCAAAGAGACCCAGTACTTC. Translating gives CASSWLGIKETQYF.

This clonotype was counted between two and nine times. The V and J genes are TRBV7-2 and TRBJ1-2; D uncertain. This CDR3 has 15 amino acids. Germline V lookup: CDR1 SGHTA, CDR2 FQGNSA. The V and J ends lost 6 bases and 1 base respectively, with 15 bases between them. The CDR3: CASSPEVLFNYGYTF. Written as DNA, the CDR3 is TGTGCCAGCAGTCCCGAAGTACTGTTTAACTATGGCTACACCTTC.

This clonotype was detected a few times. The gene calls are TRBV12-3 or TRBV12-4 and TRBJ1-1; 7 bases match TRBD1. The CDR3 spans 14 residues. V shed 6 bases, J shed 4 bases, and the junction held 8 bases outside the gene matches. CDR3 DNA sequence: TGTGCCAGCAGCTTAACAGGGGAGAGCACTGAAGCTTTCTTT. This codes for CASSLTGESTEAFF.

This chain connects TRBV24-1 to TRBJ2-3, with D tentatively TRBD2 (5 bases). Germline values: CDR1 KGHDR, CDR2 SFDVKD. CDR3 size: 15 residues. Deletions cut 3 bases from V and 5 bases from J, with 14 bases between. The DNA of the CDR3 is TGTGCCACCAGTGATCAGGACTCATTTAGAGATACGCAGTATTTT. Translating it yields CATSDQDSFRDTQYF.

The chain recombines TRBV12-3 or TRBV12-4 with TRBJ1-2, with 8 bases matching TRBD1. Trimming cost V 5 bases and J 4 bases; bases outside gene matches: 9. This CDR3 spans 15 amino acids. The CDR3 nucleotides are TGTGCCAGCAGTCCCCATCATACAGGGGGCTATGGCTACACCTTC. Translation gives CASSPHHTGGYGYTF.

There are a few counts of this clonotype. One end of the junction does not line up with germline, which may come from a read error. The chain couples TRBV7-7 to TRBJ2-5, with a tentative D call TRBD2 (6 bases). Germline V gives CDR1 SSHAT, CDR2 FNYEAQ (reference sequence). This CDR3 is 13 amino acids long. This chain's CDR3 is CASSFTSQETQYF. The CDR3 DNA reads as TGTGCTAGCAGCTTCACTAGCCAGGAGACCCAGTACTTC. The full variable domain, rest sourced from reference TRBV7-7 and TRBJ2-5, is GAGVSQSPRYKVTKRGQDVTLRCDPISSHATLYWYQQALGQGPEFLTYFNYEAQPDKSGLPSDRFSAERPEGSISTLTIQRTEQRDSAMYRCASSFTSQETQYFGPGTRLLVL.

As concerns this clonotype: The conserved phenylalanine or tryptophan normally closing the CDR3 is absent here, so this likely arose from a read error. The rearrangement joins TRBV2 to TRBJ2-4; D ambiguous. This CDR3 contains 15 residues. Trimming stripped 6 bases from V and 0 bases from J, with 12 bases between. CDR1 and CDR2 from the germline V gene are SNHLY and FYNNEI. The CDR3 nucleotides are TGTGCCAGCAGCGCCGAACTTGTAGCCAAAAACATTCAGTACTTA. Encoded protein: CASSAELVAKNIQYL.

The V gene is TRBV12-3 or TRBV12-4, the J gene TRBJ2-1, with D unresolved. Trimming took off 2 bases at V and 5 bases at J, with 10 bases between the two ends. The CDR3 totals 14 residues. CDR3 in DNA: TGTGCCAGCAGTTTACCCGGGCCCGACAATGAGCAGTTCTTC. Translated: CASSLPGPDNEQFF.

The chain joins TRBV7-3 to TRBJ2-1; maybe TRBD2 (6 bases). CDR3 size: 17 residues. Trimming took off 2 bases at V and 3 bases at J, with 17 bases between the two ends. CDR1 and CDR2 (germline): SGHTA, FQGTGA. CDR3 in DNA: TGTGCCAGCAGCTTAGGAAACCCACTGACTAGCTACAATGAGCAGTTCTTC. Its translation is CASSLGNPLTSYNEQFF.